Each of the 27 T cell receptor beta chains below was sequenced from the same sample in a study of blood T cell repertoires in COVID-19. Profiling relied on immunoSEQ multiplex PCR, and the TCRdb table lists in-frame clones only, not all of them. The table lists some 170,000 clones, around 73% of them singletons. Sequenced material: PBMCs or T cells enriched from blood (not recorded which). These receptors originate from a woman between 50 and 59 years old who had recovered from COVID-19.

CDR3 nucleotides: TGTGCCACCAGTGATGGTCTGTGGGGGACAGGGGGCGGCTACACCTTC. This codes for CATSDGLWGTGGGYTF. The genes are TRBV24-1 and TRBJ1-2; 12 bases map to TRBD1. Germline V gene lookup returns CDR1 KGHDR and CDR2 SFDVKD. V was pared by 3 bases and J by 8 bases, with 9 bases of the junction left unmatched. The CDR3 length is 16 residues.

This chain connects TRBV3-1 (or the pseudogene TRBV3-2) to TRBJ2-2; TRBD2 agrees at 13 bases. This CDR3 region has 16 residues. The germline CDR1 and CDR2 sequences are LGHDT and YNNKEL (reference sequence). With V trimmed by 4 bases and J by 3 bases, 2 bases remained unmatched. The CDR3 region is CASSLGLAGDTGELFF. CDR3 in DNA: TGTGCCAGCAGCCTCGGACTAGCGGGGGACACCGGGGAGCTGTTTTTT.

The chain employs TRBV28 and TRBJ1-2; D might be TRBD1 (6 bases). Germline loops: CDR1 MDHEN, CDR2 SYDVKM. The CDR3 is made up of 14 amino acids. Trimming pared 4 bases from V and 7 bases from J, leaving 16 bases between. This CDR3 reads CASSSQWQGFGYTF. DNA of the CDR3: TGTGCCAGCAGTTCACAATGGCAGGGGTTTGGCTACACCTTC.

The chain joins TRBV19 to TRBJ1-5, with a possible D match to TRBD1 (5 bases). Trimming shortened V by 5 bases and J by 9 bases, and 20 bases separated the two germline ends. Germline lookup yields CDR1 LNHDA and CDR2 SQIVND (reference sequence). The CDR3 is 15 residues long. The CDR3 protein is CASSGVGLLGGPQHF. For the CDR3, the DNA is TGTGCCAGTAGTGGGGTGGGCCTCCTCGGGGGGCCCCAGCATTTT.

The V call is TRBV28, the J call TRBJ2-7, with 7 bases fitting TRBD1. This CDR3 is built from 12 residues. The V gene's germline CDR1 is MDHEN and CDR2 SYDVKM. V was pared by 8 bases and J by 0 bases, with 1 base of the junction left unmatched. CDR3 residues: CASGQVSYEQYF. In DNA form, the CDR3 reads TGTGCCAGCGGACAGGTCTCCTACGAGCAGTACTTC.

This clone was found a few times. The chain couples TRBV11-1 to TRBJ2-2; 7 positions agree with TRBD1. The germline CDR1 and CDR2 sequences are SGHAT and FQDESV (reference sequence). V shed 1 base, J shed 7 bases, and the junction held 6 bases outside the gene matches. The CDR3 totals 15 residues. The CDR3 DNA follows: TGTGCCAGCAGCTTAGAGACAGGGAAGGTCGGGGAGCTGTTTTTT. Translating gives CASSLETGKVGELFF.

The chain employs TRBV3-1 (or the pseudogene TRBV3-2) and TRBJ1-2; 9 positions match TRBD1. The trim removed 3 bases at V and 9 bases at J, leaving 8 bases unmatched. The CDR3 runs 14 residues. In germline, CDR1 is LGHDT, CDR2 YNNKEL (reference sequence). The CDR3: CASSQGTGSKSYTF. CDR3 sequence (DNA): TGTGCCAGCAGCCAGGGGACAGGGAGTAAAAGCTACACCTTC.

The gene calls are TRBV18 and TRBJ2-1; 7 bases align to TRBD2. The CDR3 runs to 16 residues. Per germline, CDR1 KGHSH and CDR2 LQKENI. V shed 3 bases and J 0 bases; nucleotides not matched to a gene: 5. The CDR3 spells CASSPRLADSYNEQFF. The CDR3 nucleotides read TGTGCCAGCTCACCGAGACTAGCTGACTCCTACAATGAGCAGTTCTTC.

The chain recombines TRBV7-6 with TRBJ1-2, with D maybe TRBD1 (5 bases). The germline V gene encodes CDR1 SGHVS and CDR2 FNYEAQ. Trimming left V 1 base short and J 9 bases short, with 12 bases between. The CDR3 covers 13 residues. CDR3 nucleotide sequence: TGTGCCAGCAGCTTAGACGGGGGTTGGAGCTACACCTTC. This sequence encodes CASSLDGGWSYTF. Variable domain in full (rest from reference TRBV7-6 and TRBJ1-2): GAGVSQSPRYKVTKRGQDVALRCDPISGHVSLYWYRQALGQGPEFLTYFNYEAQQDKSGLPNDRFSAERPEGSISTLTIQRTEQRDSAMYRCASSLDGGWSYTFGSGTRLTVV.

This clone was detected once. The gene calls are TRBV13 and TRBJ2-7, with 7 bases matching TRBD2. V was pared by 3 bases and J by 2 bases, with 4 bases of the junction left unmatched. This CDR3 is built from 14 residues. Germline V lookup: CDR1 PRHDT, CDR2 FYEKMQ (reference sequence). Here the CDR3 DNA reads TGTGCCAGCAGCTTGAGCGGGACTACCTACGAGCAGTACTTC. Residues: CASSLSGTTYEQYF.

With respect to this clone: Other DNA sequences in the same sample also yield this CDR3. CDR3 DNA sequence: TGTGCCAGCAGCTTAAAGGATTGGCAGGGGGCGATTGGCTACACCTTC. Amino acids: CASSLKDWQGAIGYTF. The chain employs TRBV7-2 and TRBJ1-2; 8 bases fit TRBD1. CDR3 length: 16 amino acids. Germline V gene lookup returns CDR1 SGHTA and CDR2 FQGNSA. After removal of 2 bases from V and 7 bases from J, the junction contained 12 bases not matched to a gene.

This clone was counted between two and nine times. In DNA, the CDR3 is TGTGCCAGCAGTTACTTTGGGGGCGAAGGGTCCTACGAGCAGTACTTC. Amino acid sequence: CASSYFGGEGSYEQYF. The chain couples TRBV6-2 or TRBV6-3 to TRBJ2-7, with D perhaps TRBD1 (6 bases). Trimming pared 1 base from V and 1 base from J, leaving 14 bases between. Germline V lookup: CDR1 MNHEY, CDR2 SVGEGT. This CDR3 has 16 residues.

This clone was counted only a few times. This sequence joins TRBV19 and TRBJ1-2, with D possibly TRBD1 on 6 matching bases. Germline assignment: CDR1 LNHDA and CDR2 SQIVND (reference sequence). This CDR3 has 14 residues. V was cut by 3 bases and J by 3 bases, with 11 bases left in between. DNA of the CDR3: TGTGCCAGTAGTATTATGGGGGCAGACTATGGCTACACCTTC. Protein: CASSIMGADYGYTF.

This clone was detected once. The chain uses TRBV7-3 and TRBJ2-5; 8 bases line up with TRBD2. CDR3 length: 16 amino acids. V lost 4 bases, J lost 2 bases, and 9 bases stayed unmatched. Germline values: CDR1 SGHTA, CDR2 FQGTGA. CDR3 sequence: CASSSGLALDQETQYF. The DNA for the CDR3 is TGTGCCAGCAGCTCAGGACTAGCCCTCGATCAAGAGACCCAGTACTTC.

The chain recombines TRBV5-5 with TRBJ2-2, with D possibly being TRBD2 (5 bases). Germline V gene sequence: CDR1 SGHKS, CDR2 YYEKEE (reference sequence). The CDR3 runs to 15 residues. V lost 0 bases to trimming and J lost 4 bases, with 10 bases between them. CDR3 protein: CASSLVSGSTGELFF. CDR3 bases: TGTGCCAGCAGCTTGGTATCGGGGAGCACCGGGGAGCTGTTTTTT.

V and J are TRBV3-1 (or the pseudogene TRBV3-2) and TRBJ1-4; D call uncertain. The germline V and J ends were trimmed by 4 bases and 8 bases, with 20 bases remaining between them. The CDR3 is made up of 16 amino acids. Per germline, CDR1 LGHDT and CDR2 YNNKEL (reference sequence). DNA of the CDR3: TGTGCCAGCAGCCCGATCACCCAAGGGAGGGCGGAAAAACTGTTTTTT. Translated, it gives CASSPITQGRAEKLFF.

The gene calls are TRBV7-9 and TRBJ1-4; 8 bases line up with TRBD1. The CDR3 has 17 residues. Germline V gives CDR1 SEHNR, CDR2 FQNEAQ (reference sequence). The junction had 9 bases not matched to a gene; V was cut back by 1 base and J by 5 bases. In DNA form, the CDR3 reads TGTGCCAGCAGCTTAGATCAGGGGGCCCTCCCCAATGAAAAACTGTTTTTT. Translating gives CASSLDQGALPNEKLFF.

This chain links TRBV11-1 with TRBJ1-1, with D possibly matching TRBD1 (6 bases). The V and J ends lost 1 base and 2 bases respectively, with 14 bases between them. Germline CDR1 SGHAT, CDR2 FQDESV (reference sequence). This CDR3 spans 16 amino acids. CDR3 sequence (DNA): TGTGCCAGCAGCTTAGGCGGGGGGCGTAGAAACACTGAAGCTTTCTTT. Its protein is CASSLGGGRRNTEAFF.

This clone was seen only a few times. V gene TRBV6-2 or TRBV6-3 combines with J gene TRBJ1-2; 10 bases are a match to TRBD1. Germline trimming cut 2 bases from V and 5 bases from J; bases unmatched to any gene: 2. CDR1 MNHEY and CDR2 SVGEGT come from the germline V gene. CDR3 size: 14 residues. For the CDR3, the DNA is TGTGCCAGCAGTTACCCGGGACAGGGGTATGGCTACACCTTC. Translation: CASSYPGQGYGYTF.

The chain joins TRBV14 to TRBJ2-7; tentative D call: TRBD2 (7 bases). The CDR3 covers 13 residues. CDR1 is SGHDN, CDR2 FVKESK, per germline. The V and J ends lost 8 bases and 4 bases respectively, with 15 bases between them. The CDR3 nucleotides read TGTGCCAGCTTAATGGAGGGGGGGTACGAGCAGTACTTC. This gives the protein CASLMEGGYEQYF.

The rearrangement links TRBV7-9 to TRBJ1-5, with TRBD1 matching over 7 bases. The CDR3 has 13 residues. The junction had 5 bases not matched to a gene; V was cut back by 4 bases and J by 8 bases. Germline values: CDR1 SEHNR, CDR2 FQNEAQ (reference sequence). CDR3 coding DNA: TGTGCCAGCAGCTCCGACAGGGAGAAGCCCCAGCATTTT. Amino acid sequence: CASSSDREKPQHF.

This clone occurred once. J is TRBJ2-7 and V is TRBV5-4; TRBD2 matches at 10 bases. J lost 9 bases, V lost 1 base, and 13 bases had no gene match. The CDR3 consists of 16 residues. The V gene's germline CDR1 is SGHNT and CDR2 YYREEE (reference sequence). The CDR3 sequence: CASSLRSASGSVTQYF. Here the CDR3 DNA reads TGTGCCAGCAGCTTGAGGTCCGCTAGCGGGAGTGTAACGCAGTACTTC.

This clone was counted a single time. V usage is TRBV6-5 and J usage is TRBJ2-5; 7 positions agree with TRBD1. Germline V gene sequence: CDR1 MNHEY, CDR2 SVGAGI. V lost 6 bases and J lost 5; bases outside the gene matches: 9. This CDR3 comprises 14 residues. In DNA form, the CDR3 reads TGTGCCAGCAGCACAGGGGCGGCAGGGGAGACCCAGTACTTC. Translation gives CASSTGAAGETQYF.

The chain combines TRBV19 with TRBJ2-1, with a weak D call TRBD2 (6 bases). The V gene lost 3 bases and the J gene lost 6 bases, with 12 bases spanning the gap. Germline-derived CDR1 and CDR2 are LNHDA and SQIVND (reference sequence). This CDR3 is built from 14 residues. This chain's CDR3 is CASSMSGGINEQFF. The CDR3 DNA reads TGTGCCAGTAGTATGAGTGGGGGGATCAATGAGCAGTTCTTC.

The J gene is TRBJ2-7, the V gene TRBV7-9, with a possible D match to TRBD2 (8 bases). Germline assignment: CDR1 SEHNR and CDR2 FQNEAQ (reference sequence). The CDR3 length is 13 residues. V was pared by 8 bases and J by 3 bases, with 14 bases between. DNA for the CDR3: TGTGCCAGCCGGGAGGGGGCCGGCTACGAGCAGTACTTC. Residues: CASREGAGYEQYF.

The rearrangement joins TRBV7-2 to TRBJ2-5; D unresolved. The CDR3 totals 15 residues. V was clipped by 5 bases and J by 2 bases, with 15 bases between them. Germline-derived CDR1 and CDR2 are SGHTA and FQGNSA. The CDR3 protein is CASSRQADQQETQYF. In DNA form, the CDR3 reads TGTGCCAGCAGCCGCCAGGCAGATCAACAAGAGACCCAGTACTTC.

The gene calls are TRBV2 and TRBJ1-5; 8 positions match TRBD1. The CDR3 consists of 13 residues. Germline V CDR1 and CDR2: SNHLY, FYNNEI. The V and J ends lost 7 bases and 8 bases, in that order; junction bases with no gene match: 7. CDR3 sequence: CASNRQGNEPQHF. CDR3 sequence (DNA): TGTGCCAGCAATCGACAGGGGAATGAGCCCCAGCATTTT. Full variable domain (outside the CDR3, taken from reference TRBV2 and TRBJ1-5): EPEVTQTPSHQVTQMGQEVILRCVPISNHLYFYWYRQILGQKVEFLVSFYNNEISEKSEIFDDQFSVERPDGSNFTLKIRSTKLEDSAMYFCASNRQGNEPQHFGDGTRLSIL.